A selection of T cell receptor beta chains follows, all from one sample in a study of shared clonotypes between healthy human individuals. The repertoire was sequenced with immunoSEQ multiplex PCR; TCRdb's copy has only in-frame clones and lacks some. The sample has around 990,000 clones; 60% to 80% are singletons. The sample comprised memory CD4+ T cells from PBMCs. The receptors were sampled from a man between 18 and 29 years old in good health. Some clones in this sample may be carry-over from other donors' samples. Each CDR3 is given with its conserved first and last residue. D genes are given only for firm matches. Only some rows state a clone size, as once, few, many or a class for expanded clones.

TRBV28	TRBJ2-4	.	.	TGTGCCAGCAGTTTTTCGCCAGGTCGCAACATTCAGTACTTC	CASSFSPGRNIQYF
TRBV5-1	TRBJ2-1	.	TRBD2	TGCGCCAGCAGCTCTGGGACTAGCCCCAATGAGCAGTTCTTC	CASSSGTSPNEQFF
TRBV5-1	TRBJ2-3	.	.	TGCGCCAGCGGCTTGGGGGCTAGCGGTAGCACAGATACGCAGTATTTT	CASGLGASGSTDTQYF
TRBV5-1	TRBJ1-4	.	TRBD1	TGCGCCAGCAGCTGGGGGACAGTCTCAACTAATGAAAAACTGTTTTTT	CASSWGTVSTNEKLFF
TRBV29-1	TRBJ2-7	once	TRBD2	TGCAGCGTACTAGCGGGAGGTGCATACGAGCAGTACTTC	CSVLAGGAYEQYF
TRBV28	TRBJ1-3	.	TRBD1	TGTGCCAGCAGTGACAGGGGAGTCGCTGGAAACACCATATATTTT	CASSDRGVAGNTIYF
TRBV27	TRBJ1-2	.	TRBD1	TGTGCCAGCAGTTCCCGGGACAGATTCTATGGCTACACCTTC	CASSSRDRFYGYTF
TRBV20-1	TRBJ2-5	.	.	TGCAGTTCTTTGGTCCAAGAGACCCAGTACTTC	CSSLVQETQYF
TRBV29-1	TRBJ2-1	.	.	TGCAGCGTTATGATAGGCCCCCCTACAATCTTC	CSVMIGPPTIF
TRBV10-3	TRBJ1-1	.	.	TGTGCCATCAGTGGGGTAGTGAACACTGAAGCTTTCTTT	CAISGVVNTEAFF
TRBV25-1	TRBJ1-2	few	.	TGTGCCAGCAGTTTCAAGTACTATGGCTACACCTTC	CASSFKYYGYTF
TRBV4-1	TRBJ2-3	.	TRBD1	TGCGCCAGCAGCCCTATACTATCCAGGGGGCTGGCAGATACGCAGTATTTT	CASSPILSRGLADTQYF
TRBV13	TRBJ2-6	.	.	TGTGCCAGCAGCTTATTTCGACGCCTTGGGACCGAGAGCTCTGGGGCCAACGTCCTGACTTTC	CASSLFRRLGTESSGANVLTF
TRBV6-5	TRBJ1-2	once	.	TGTGCCAGCAGTCCTGACGGAACTAACTATGGCTACACCTTC	CASSPDGTNYGYTF
TRBV18	TRBJ2-1	.	.	TGTGCCAGCTCACCACCCGGGAGCCGCAATGAGCAGTTCTTC	CASSPPGSRNEQFF
TRBV14	TRBJ2-5	few	.	TGTGCCAGCAGCCCCAGGTTACAGGGTAGAGAGACCCAGTACTTC	CASSPRLQGRETQYF
TRBV9	TRBJ1-5	.	.	TGTGCCAGCAGCGCCCGGGGGGACAATCAGCCCCAGCATTTT	CASSARGDNQPQHF
TRBV21-1	TRBJ2-1	.	.	TGTGCCAGCAGCAAAGGAGGCACAACTAGCGGGAGAAGGGGTGAGCAGTTCTTC	CASSKGGTTSGRRGEQFF
TRBV6-1	TRBJ2-3	.	.	TGTGCCAGCAGTATCCGGACAGCCACAGATACGCAGTATTTT	CASSIRTATDTQYF
TRBV28	TRBJ1-1	many	.	TGTGCCAGCAGTCTTACAGGGAAGGGTGAAGCTTTCTTT	CASSLTGKGEAFF
TRBV6-4	TRBJ2-3	.	.	TGTGCCAGCAGGTTGATTAGAAAGTGGAGCACAGATACGCAGTATTTT	CASRLIRKWSTDTQYF
TRBV5-5	TRBJ1-2	.	.	TGTGCCAGCAGCCAGACAGTGGGCGGTTTGGATGGCTACACCTTC	CASSQTVGGLDGYTF
TRBV18	TRBJ2-1	once	TRBD2	TGTGCCAGCTCACCAAAGGGGAGGGGTGAGCAGTTCTTC	CASSPKGRGEQFF
TRBV19	TRBJ2-3	.	.	TGTGCCAGTAGTGACGGTTTTACCACAGATACGCAGTATTTT	CASSDGFTTDTQYF
TRBV7-2	TRBJ2-1	.	TRBD2	TGTGCCAGCAGCTTAGGGACGGGAGGTAAAGAGCAGTTCTTC	CASSLGTGGKEQFF
TRBV5-1	TRBJ2-2	.	.	TGCGCCAGCAGCTTGGACGCGAACACCGGGGAGCTGTTTTTT	CASSLDANTGELFF
TRBV5-1	TRBJ1-2	.	.	TGCGCCAGCAGCTTGGAGGGCGCGGACACCGCGTATGGCTACACCTTC	CASSLEGADTAYGYTF
TRBV5-6	TRBJ2-5	.	.	TGTGCCAGCAGCCTAGACACCCTCCAAGAGACCCAGTACTTC	CASSLDTLQETQYF
TRBV5-1	TRBJ1-2	once	TRBD1	TGCGCCAGCAGCCCGGGGGACAGGGGGCTGGGCTACACCTTC	CASSPGDRGLGYTF
TRBV7-8	TRBJ2-3	.	.	TGTGCCAGCAGCTTAGGGGGGCTAGCAGGGACAGATACGCAGTATTTT	CASSLGGLAGTDTQYF
TRBV4-1	TRBJ2-1	.	.	TGCGCCAGCAGTCTTACAGAGGACTACAATGAGCAGTTCTTC	CASSLTEDYNEQFF
TRBV5-1	TRBJ2-5	once	.	TGCGCCAGCAGCAGGGGGGGCGTGCAGGGACAAGAGACCCAGTACTTC	CASSRGGVQGQETQYF
TRBV4-1	TRBJ2-1	.	.	TGCGCCAGCAGCCTGAGTCTCCTAGCGATCCAGTTCTTC	CASSLSLLAIQFF
TRBV7-8	TRBJ2-7	.	TRBD2	TGTGCCAGCAGCTTAGTGTCCGGGGGGGAGCAGTACTTC	CASSLVSGGEQYF
TRBV11-1	TRBJ1-2	.	TRBD1	TGTGCCAGCAGCTCCGGACAGGGGATAGGTGGCTACACCTTC	CASSSGQGIGGYTF
TRBV6-6	TRBJ1-3	.	.	TGTGCCAGCAGCCCCGCGGAGGACGGAAACACCATATATTTT	CASSPAEDGNTIYF
TRBV5-1	TRBJ2-2	once	TRBD2	TGCGCCAGCAGCTTGTACGGACTAGCGGATTACACCGGGGAGCTGTTTTTT	CASSLYGLADYTGELFF
TRBV11-2	TRBJ2-6	few	.	TGTGCCAGCAGCTTAGGGCGGGACAACTCCTTC	CASSLGRDNSF
TRBV4-2	TRBJ2-5	.	.	TGTGCCAGCGGAAAGGGACTCCGCAAGGGAGAGACCCAGTACTTC	CASGKGLRKGETQYF
TRBV27	TRBJ2-2	.	TRBD2	TGTGCCAGCAGTTTGGCCGTGATAGCGGGAGGGCCTGCCGGGGAGCTGTTTTTT	CASSLAVIAGGPAGELFF
TRBV11-2	TRBJ2-5	once	.	TGTGCCAGCAGCGCCATAATCCGGGAAGAAGAGACCCAGTACTTC	CASSAIIREEETQYF
TRBV6-5	TRBJ1-1	few	.	TGTGCCAGCAGGCCCGGTACAAGGAACACTGAAGCCTTCTTT	CASRPGTRNTEAFF
TRBV7-2	TRBJ2-2	once	TRBD2	TGTGCCAGCAGCTTCCCCCTAGCGGGACTTAACACCGGGGAGCTGTTTTTT	CASSFPLAGLNTGELFF
TRBV6-6	TRBJ2-5	once	.	TGTGCCAGCAGTAACGTCGGCGGAGAGACCCAGTACTTC	CASSNVGGETQYF
TRBV19	TRBJ1-2	.	TRBD1	TGTGCCAGTCACCGGGACAGAAGTCGTAACTATGGCTACACCTTC	CASHRDRSRNYGYTF
TRBV7-9	TRBJ2-1	.	.	TGTGCCAGCAGCAAGACCTTGACTGGCTCCTACAATGAGCAGTTCTTC	CASSKTLTGSYNEQFF
TRBV6-1	TRBJ2-3	.	TRBD2	TGTGCCAGCAGTGACTGGACTAGCTATAGCACAGATACGCAGTATTTT	CASSDWTSYSTDTQYF
TRBV7-9	TRBJ2-3	.	TRBD2	TGTGCCAGCAGTCGAGCCATCGCTAGCGGGCGCACAGATACGCAGTATTTT	CASSRAIASGRTDTQYF
TRBV7-2	TRBJ2-2	.	.	TGTGCCAGCAGCTTTATATCAGGAGGCGCCGGGGAGCTGTTTTTT	CASSFISGGAGELFF
TRBV5-1	TRBJ2-5	few	.	TGCGCCAGCAGCCCTCAGGGATGGGGAGAGACCCAGTACTTC	CASSPQGWGETQYF
TRBV5-4	TRBJ2-7	few	.	TGTGCCAGCAGCTTGGCCGGGGCACAGAACTACGAGCAGTACTTC	CASSLAGAQNYEQYF
TRBV6-4	TRBJ2-3	many	.	TGTGCCAGCAGTGAGGGGGCCGAAGATACGCAGTATTTT	CASSEGAEDTQYF
TRBV27	TRBJ2-7	many	.	TGTGCCAGCAGTACCTGGGAGCGTTATACCTACGAGCAGTACTTC	CASSTWERYTYEQYF